Each of the 14 T cell receptor beta chains below was sequenced from the same sample in a study of blood T cell repertoires in COVID-19. Sequencing was performed with immunoSEQ multiplex PCR; in TCRdb, only in-frame clones are kept and a portion is missing. The sample shows roughly 190,000 clones, approximately 87% of them seen only once. The source material was peripheral blood. The receptors were gathered from a woman in her fifties or sixties with COVID-19, enrolled during active disease.

CDR3 region: CASSFRVTGELFF. CDR3 bases: TGTGCCAGCAGTTTCAGGGTCACCGGGGAGCTGTTTTTT. The chain has TRBV7-2 and TRBJ2-2; tentatively, D is TRBD1 (5 bases). CDR3 length: 13 amino acids. The germline V gene has CDR1 SGHTA and CDR2 FQGNSA. The V end was cut by 6 bases, the J end by 4 bases, with 9 bases between.

The chain is built from TRBV9 and TRBJ1-2; D perhaps matches TRBD1 (6 bases). The CDR3 totals 13 residues. V was pared by 3 bases and J by 4 bases, with 10 bases between. The germline CDR1 and CDR2 sequences are SGDLS and YYNGEE. Here the CDR3 reads CASSEGGSYGYTF. The CDR3 DNA reads TGTGCCAGCAGCGAGGGGGGGTCCTATGGCTACACCTTC.

This clone has only one observation. This CDR3 is CASSGQGLYEQYF. The CDR3 nucleotides are TGTGCCAGCAGTGGTCAGGGCCTCTACGAGCAGTACTTC. This sequence joins TRBV25-1 and TRBJ2-7, with D maybe TRBD1 (5 bases). CDR1 MGHDK and CDR2 SYGVNS come from the germline V gene. V was trimmed by 4 bases and J by 3 bases, leaving 10 bases between them. The CDR3 contains 13 residues.

This sequence joins TRBV9 and TRBJ2-5; D possibly corresponds to TRBD2 (5 bases). The V gene's germline CDR1 is SGDLS and CDR2 YYNGEE. Trimming removed 4 bases from V and 1 base from J, with 8 bases in between. This CDR3 spans 13 amino acids. Here the CDR3 DNA reads TGTGCCAGCAGCACCCGGGGCCAAGAGACCCAGTACTTC. Encoded protein: CASSTRGQETQYF.

The chain recombines TRBV21-1 with TRBJ2-3; TRBD2 is the table's D call, not checked against the DNA. TRBV21-1 is designated a pseudogene. CDR3 length: 17 amino acids. DNA of the CDR3: TGTGCCAGCACTCGGGGGGGCCTACGGTTCCTCACAGATACGCAGTATTTT. As protein: CASTRGGLRFLTDTQYF.

V gene TRBV7-9 combines with J gene TRBJ2-7, with TRBD2 as a possible D gene (7 bases). Germline V lookup: CDR1 SEHNR, CDR2 FQNEAQ (reference sequence). V lost 8 bases to trimming and J lost 5 bases, with 22 bases between them. The CDR3 sequence is 15 residues long. For the CDR3, the DNA is TGTGCCAGCTCCCCACCGCGGGGGCGAGTCCACGAGCAGTACTTC. This codes for CASSPPRGRVHEQYF.

The chain links TRBV5-1 to TRBJ1-6; D is ambiguous. The V gene's germline CDR1 is SGHRS and CDR2 YFSETQ. The CDR3 runs 14 residues. The V gene lost 0 bases and the J gene lost 11 bases, with 12 bases spanning the gap. The CDR3 region has the DNA TGCGCCAGCAGCTTGGAGACACCGGGAGCACCCCTCCACTTT. Translating gives CASSLETPGAPLHF.

The table lists this clone with a count of one. The chain links TRBV5-5 to TRBJ1-5; TRBD1 agrees at 7 bases. With 4 bases clipped from V and 6 bases from J, the junction kept 4 bases outside the gene matches. Germline V gene sequence: CDR1 SGHKS, CDR2 YYEKEE (reference sequence). The CDR3 is made up of 13 amino acids. The CDR3 loop reads CASSLDRVQPQHF. Here the CDR3 DNA reads TGTGCCAGCAGCCTTGACAGGGTTCAGCCCCAGCATTTT.

The rearrangement uses TRBV3-1 (or the pseudogene TRBV3-2) and TRBJ2-1, with 8 bases matching TRBD2. After removal of 3 bases from V and 4 bases from J, the junction contained 11 bases not matched to a gene. CDR1 and CDR2 from the germline V gene are LGHDT and YNNKEL (reference sequence). The CDR3 spans 17 residues. CDR3 loop: CASSQGRTQREYNEQFF. The CDR3 DNA sequence: TGTGCCAGCAGCCAGGGTAGGACCCAGCGGGAGTACAATGAGCAGTTCTTC.

The rearrangement uses TRBV5-6 and TRBJ1-2, with a possible D match to TRBD1 (5 bases). Trimming shortened V by 4 bases and J by 7 bases, and 14 bases separated the two germline ends. Germline loops: CDR1 SGHDT, CDR2 YYEEEE. This CDR3 region has 13 residues. The DNA for the CDR3 is TGTGCCAGCAGCGTCGGGGGAACGGGTGGCTACACCTTC. This gives the protein CASSVGGTGGYTF.

The CDR3 spells CASSSQSRDRGRGTEAFF. In DNA form, the CDR3 reads TGTGCCAGCAGCTCACAGTCCCGGGACAGGGGTCGGGGCACTGAAGCTTTCTTT. V usage is TRBV5-6 and J usage is TRBJ1-1, with 10 bases that match TRBD1. The CDR3 loop spans 18 amino acids. J was trimmed by 4 bases and V by 3 bases; bases with no gene match: 15. In germline, CDR1 is SGHDT, CDR2 YYEEEE.

The chain combines TRBV10-3 with TRBJ1-2, with D perhaps TRBD1 (6 bases). V lost 4 bases to trimming and J lost 0 bases, with 9 bases between them. CDR1 is ENHRY, CDR2 SYGVKD, per germline. The CDR3 consists of 14 residues. The CDR3 nucleotides read TGTGCCATCAGTGCGGACAGATCTAACTATGGCTACACCTTC. Protein product: CAISADRSNYGYTF.

This clone was counted between two and nine times. The chain employs TRBV5-1 and TRBJ1-5; 7 bases agree with TRBD1. Germline V lookup: CDR1 SGHRS, CDR2 YFSETQ. The CDR3 has 14 residues. The V and J ends lost 4 bases and 6 bases, in that order; junction bases with no gene match: 7. CDR3 DNA: TGCGCCAGCAGCAGAGACACAGGGGTTCAGCCCCAGCATTTT. Residues: CASSRDTGVQPQHF.

V is TRBV12-5 and J is TRBJ1-2; 9 bases align to TRBD1. V dropped 3 bases and J dropped 6; count of bases not matched to a gene: 5. From germline, CDR1 is LGHNT and CDR2 FRNRAP. This CDR3 comprises 14 residues. The CDR3 DNA sequence: TGTGCTAGTGGTTTTGGTAGGACAGGGGATGGCTACACCTTC. Amino acid sequence: CASGFGRTGDGYTF.